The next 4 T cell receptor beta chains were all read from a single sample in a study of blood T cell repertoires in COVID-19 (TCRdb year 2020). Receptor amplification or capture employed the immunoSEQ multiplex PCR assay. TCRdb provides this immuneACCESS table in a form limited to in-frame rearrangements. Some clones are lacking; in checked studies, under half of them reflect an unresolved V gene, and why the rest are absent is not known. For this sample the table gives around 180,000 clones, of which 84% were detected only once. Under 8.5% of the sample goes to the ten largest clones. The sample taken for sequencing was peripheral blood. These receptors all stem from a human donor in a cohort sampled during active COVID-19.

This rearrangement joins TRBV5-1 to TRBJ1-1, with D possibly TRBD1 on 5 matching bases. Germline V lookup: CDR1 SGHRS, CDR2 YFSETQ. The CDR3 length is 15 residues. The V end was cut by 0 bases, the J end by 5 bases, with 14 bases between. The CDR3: CASSLGAGMGTEAFF. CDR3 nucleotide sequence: TGCGCCAGCAGCTTGGGGGCAGGGATGGGTACTGAAGCTTTCTTT. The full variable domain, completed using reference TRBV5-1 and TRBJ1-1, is KAGVTQTPRYLIKTRGQQVTLSCSPISGHRSVSWYQQTPGQGLQFLFEYFSETQRNKGNFPGRFSGRQFSNSRSEMNVSTLELGDSALYLCASSLGAGMGTEAFFGQGTRLTVV.

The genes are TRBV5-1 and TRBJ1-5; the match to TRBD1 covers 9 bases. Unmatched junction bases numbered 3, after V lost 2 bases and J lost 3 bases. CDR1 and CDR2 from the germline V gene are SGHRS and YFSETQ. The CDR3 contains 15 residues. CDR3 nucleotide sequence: TGCGCCAGCAGCTTAGGACAGGGGAACAATCAGCCCCAGCATTTT. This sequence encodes CASSLGQGNNQPQHF.

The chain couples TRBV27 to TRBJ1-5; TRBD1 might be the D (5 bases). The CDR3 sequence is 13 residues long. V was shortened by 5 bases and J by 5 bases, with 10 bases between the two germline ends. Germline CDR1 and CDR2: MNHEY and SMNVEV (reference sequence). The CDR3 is CASSRTSHQPQHF. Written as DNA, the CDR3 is TGTGCCAGCAGTCGGACATCCCATCAGCCCCAGCATTTT.

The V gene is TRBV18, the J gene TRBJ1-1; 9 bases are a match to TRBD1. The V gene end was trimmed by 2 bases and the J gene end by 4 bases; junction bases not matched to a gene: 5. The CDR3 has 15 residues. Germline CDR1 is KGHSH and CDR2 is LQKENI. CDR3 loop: CASSPRTGEGTEAFF. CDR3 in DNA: TGTGCCAGCTCACCAAGGACAGGGGAAGGCACTGAAGCTTTCTTT.